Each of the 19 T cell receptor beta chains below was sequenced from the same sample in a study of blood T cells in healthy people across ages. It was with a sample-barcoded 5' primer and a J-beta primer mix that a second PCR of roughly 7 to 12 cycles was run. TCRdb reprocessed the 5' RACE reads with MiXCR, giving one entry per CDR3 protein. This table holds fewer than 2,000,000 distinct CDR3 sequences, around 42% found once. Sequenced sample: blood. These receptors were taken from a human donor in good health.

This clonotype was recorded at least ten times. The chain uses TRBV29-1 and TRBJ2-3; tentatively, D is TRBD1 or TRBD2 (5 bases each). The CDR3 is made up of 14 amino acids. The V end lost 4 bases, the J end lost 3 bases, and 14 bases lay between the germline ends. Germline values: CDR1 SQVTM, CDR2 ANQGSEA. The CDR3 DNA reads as TGCAGCGTTGTTGGGGGACGAGGGACAGATACGCAGTATTTT. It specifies CSVVGGRGTDTQYF.

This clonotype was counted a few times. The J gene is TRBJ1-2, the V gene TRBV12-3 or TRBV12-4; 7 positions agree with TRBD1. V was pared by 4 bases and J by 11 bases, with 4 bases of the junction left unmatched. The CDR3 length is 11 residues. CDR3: CASSYRGFYTF. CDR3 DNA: TGTGCCAGCAGTTACAGGGGTTTTTACACCTTC.

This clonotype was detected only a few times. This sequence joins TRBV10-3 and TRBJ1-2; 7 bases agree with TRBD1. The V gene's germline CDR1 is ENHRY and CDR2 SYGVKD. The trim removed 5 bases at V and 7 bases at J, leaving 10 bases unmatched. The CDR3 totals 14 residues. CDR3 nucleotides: TGTGCCATCAGTCGGACAGGACCACCGGGTGGCTACACCTTC. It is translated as CAISRTGPPGGYTF.

As DNA, the CDR3 is TGCGCCAGCAGCAAAGGACAGGGGTCTGAGGAGCTGTTTTTT. It is translated as CASSKGQGSEELFF. This chain joins TRBV4-3 and TRBJ2-2; 9 bases map to TRBD1. This CDR3 has 14 residues. Losses at the gene ends were 5 bases for V and 10 bases for J; bases not matched to a gene: 8. Germline-derived CDR1 and CDR2 are LGHNA and YSLEER.

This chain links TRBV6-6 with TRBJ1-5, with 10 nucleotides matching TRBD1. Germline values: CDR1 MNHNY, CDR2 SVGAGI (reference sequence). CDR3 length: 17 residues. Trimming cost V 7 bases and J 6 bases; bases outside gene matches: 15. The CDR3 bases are TGTGCCAGCAAATCGGACAGGGGGTTAAAGTACGGTCAGCCCCAGCATTTT. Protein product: CASKSDRGLKYGQPQHF.

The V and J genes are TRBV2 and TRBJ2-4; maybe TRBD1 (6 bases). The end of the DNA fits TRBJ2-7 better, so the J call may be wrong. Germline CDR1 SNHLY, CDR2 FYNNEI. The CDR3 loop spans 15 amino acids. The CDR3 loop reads CASSEAQGLAYEQYF. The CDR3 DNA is TGTGCCAGCAGTGAAGCGCAGGGGCTTGCCTACGAGCAGTACTTC.

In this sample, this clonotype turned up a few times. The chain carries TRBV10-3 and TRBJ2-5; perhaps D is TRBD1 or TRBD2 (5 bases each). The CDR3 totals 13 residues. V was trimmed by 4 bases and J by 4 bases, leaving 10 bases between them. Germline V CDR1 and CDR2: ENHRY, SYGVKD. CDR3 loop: CAISGGTGETQYF. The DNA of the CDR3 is TGTGCCATCAGTGGGGGGACGGGAGAGACCCAGTACTTC.

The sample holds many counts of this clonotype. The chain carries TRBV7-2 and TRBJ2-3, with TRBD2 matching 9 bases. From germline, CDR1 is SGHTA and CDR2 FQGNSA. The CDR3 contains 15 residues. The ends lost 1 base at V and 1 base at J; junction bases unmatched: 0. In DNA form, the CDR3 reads TGTGCCAGCAGCTTAGTAGCGGGGGGCACAGATACGCAGTATTTT. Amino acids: CASSLVAGGTDTQYF.

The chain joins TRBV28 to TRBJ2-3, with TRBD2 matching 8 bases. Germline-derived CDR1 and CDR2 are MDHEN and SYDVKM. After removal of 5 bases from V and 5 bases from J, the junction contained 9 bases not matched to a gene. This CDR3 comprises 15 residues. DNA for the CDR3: TGTGCCAGCAGTCGAGCGGGGGTTCGAGGAGATACGCAGTATTTT. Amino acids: CASSRAGVRGDTQYF.

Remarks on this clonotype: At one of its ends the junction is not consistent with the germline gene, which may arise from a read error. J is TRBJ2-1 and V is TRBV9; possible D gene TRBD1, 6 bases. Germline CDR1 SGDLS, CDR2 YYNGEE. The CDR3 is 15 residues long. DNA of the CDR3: TGTGCCAGCAGCGCCCGGGACACCTCCTACAATGAGCAGTGCTTC. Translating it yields CASSARDTSYNEQCF.

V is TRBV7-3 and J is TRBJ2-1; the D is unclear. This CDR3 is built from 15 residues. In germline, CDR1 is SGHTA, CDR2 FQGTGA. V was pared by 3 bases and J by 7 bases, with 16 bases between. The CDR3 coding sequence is TGTGCCAGCAGCTTCCTCCTCCAGGTGACAAATGAGCAGTTCTTC. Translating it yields CASSFLLQVTNEQFF.

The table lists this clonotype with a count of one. The CDR3 is CANRHRGSNQPQHF. DNA for the CDR3: TGTGCCAACAGACACAGGGGAAGCAATCAGCCCCAGCATTTT. The chain employs TRBV12-3 or TRBV12-4 and TRBJ1-5; 7 bases line up with TRBD1. This CDR3 has 14 residues. With 10 bases clipped from V and 1 base from J, the junction kept 7 bases outside the gene matches.

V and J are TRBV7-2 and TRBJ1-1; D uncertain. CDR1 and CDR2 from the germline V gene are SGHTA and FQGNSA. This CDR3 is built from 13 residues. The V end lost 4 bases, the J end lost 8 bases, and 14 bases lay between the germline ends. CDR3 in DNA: TGTGCCAGCAGCTCACAATCGGTCGTAGAAGCTTTCTTT. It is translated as CASSSQSVVEAFF.

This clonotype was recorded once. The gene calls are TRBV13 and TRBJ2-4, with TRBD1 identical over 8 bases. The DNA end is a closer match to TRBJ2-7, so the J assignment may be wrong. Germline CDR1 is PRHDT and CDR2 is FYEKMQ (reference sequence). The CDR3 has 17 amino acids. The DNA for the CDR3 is TGTGCCAGCAGCTTATGGGGAGACAGGGGTGCCCTCTACGAGCAGTACTTC. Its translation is CASSLWGDRGALYEQYF.

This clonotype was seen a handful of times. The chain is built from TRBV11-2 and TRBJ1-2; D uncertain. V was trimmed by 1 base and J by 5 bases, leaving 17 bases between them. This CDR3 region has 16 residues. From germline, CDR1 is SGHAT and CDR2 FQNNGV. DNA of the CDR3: TGTGCCAGCAGCTTAGGTGGCGTAACCTTAAGATATGGCTACACCTTC. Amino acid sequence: CASSLGGVTLRYGYTF.

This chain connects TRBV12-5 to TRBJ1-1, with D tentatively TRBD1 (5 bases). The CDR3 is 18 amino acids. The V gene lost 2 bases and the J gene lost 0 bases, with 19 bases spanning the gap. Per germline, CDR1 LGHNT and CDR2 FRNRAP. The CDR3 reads CASGLRVWGGGMNTEAFF. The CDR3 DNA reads TGTGCTAGTGGTTTGCGAGTTTGGGGCGGGGGTATGAACACTGAAGCTTTCTTT.

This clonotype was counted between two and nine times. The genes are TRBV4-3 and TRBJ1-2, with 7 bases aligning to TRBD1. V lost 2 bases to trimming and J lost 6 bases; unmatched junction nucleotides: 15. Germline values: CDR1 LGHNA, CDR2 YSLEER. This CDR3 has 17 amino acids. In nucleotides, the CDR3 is TGCGCCAGCAGCCAAAGTCCAGGGGGAATTCAAAACGATGGCTACACCTTC. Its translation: CASSQSPGGIQNDGYTF.

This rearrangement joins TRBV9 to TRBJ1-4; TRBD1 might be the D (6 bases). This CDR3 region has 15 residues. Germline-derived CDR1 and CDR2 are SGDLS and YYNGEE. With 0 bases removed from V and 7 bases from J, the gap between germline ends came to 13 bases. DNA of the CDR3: TGTGCCAGCAGCGTAGGGCAGGGGCAGGCTGAAAAACTGTTTTTT. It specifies CASSVGQGQAEKLFF.

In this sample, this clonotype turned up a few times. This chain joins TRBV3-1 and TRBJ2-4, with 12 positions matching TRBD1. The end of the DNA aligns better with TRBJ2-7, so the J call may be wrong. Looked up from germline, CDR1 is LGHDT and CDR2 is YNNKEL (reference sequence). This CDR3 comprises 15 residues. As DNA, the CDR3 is TGTGCCAGCAGCCTCCCGGGACAGGGGGCTCACGAGCAGTACTTC. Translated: CASSLPGQGAHEQYF.